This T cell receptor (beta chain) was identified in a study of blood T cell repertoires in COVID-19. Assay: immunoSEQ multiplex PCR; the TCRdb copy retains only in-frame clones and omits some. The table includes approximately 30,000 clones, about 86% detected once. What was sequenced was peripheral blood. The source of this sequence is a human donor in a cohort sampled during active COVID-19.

The CDR3 nucleotides are TGTGCCCTTTCCCGGGACAGGGGAAGAGATACGCAGTATTTT. Translation: CALSRDRGRDTQYF. V is TRBV2 and J is TRBJ2-3; 10 nucleotides agree with TRBD1. Germline assignment: CDR1 SNHLY and CDR2 FYNNEI. Trimming removed 11 bases from V and 5 bases from J; junction bases left unmatched: 10. This CDR3 spans 14 amino acids.